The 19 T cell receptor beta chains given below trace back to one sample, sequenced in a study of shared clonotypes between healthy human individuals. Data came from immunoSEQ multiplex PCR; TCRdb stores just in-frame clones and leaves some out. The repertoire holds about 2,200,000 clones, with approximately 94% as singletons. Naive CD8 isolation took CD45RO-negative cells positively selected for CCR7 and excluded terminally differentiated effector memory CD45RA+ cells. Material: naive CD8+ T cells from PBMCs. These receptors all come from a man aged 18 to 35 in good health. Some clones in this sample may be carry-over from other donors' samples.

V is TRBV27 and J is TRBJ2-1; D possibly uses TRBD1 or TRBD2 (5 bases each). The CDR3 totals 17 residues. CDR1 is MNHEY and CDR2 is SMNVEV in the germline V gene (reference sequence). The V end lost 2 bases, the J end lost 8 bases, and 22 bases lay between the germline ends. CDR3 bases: TGTGCCAGCAGTTTACCCGGACTCAGGGCCCCTACGGATGAGCAGTTCTTC. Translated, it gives CASSLPGLRAPTDEQFF.

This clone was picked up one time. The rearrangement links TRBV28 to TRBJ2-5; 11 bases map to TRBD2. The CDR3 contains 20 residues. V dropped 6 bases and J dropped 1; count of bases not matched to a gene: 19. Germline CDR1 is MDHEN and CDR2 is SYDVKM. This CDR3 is CASSLPEGLAAIGSQETQYF. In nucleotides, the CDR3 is TGTGCCAGCAGCCTACCCGAGGGACTAGCGGCCATCGGGTCCCAAGAGACCCAGTACTTC.

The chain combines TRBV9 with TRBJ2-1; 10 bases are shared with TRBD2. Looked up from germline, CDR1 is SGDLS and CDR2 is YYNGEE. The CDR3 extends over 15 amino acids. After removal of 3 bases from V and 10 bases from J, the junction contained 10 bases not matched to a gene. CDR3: CASSEGLAGVDEQFF. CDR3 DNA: TGTGCCAGCAGCGAGGGGCTAGCGGGAGTCGACGAGCAGTTCTTC.

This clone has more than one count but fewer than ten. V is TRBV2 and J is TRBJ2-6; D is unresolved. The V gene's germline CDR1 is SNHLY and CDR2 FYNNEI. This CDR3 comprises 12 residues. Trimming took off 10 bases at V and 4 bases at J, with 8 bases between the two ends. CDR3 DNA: TGTGCCACACCGAGAGGGGCCAACGTCCTGACTTTC. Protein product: CATPRGANVLTF.

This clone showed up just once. CDR3 DNA sequence: TGTGCCAGCAGTCCAGCGGGGAAGGGAGAGACCCAGTACTTC. Protein sequence: CASSPAGKGETQYF. V usage is TRBV11-2 and J usage is TRBJ2-5; 7 nucleotides agree with TRBD2. Trimming at V came to 6 bases and at J to 4 bases, leaving 8 bases not matched to a gene. Per the germline V gene, CDR1 is SGHAT and CDR2 is FQNNGV. The CDR3 is made up of 14 amino acids. Combining the CDR3 with reference TRBV11-2 and TRBJ2-5 gives the whole variable domain EAGVAQSPRYKIIEKRQSVAFWCNPISGHATLYWYQQILGQGPKLLIQFQNNGVVDDSQLPKDRFSAERLKGVDSTLKIQPAKLEDSAVYLCASSPAGKGETQYFGPGTRLLVL.

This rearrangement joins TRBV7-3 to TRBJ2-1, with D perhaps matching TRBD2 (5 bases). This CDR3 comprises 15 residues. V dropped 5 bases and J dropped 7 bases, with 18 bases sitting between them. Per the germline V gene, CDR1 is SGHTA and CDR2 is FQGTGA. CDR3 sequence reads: CASSQSRGTTNEQFF. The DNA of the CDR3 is TGTGCCAGCAGCCAATCACGGGGAACTACTAATGAGCAGTTCTTC. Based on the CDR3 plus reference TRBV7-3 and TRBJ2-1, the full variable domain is GAGVSQTPSNKVTEKGKYVELRCDPISGHTALYWYRQSLGQGPEFLIYFQGTGAADDSGLPNDRFFAVRPEGSVSTLKIQRTERGDSAVYLCASSQSRGTTNEQFFGPGTRLTVL.

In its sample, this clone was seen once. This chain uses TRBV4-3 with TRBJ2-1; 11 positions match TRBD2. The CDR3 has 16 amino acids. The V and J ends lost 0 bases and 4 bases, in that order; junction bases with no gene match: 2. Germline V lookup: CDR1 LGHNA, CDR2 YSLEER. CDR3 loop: CASSQERTSGYNEQFF. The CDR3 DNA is TGCGCCAGCAGCCAAGAAAGGACTAGCGGGTACAATGAGCAGTTCTTC.

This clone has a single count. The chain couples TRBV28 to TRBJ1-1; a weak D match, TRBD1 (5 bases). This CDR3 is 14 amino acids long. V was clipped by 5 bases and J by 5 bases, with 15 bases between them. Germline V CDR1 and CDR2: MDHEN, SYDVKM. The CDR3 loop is CASSLQNGGTEAFF. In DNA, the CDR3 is TGTGCCAGCAGTCTACAAAACGGGGGGACTGAAGCTTTCTTT.

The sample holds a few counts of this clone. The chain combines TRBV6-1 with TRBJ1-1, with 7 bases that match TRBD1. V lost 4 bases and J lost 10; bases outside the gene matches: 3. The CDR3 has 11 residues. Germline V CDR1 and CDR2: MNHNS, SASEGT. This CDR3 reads CASSGWDRAFF. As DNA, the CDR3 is TGTGCCAGCAGTGGGTGGGACAGAGCTTTCTTT.

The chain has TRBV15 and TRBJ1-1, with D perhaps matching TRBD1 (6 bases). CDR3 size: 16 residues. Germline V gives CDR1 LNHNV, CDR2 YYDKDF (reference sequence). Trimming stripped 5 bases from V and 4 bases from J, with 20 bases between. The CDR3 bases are TGTGCCACCAGCCCAATTGGGGGGGCGCAGGGCACTGAAGCTTTCTTT. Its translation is CATSPIGGAQGTEAFF.

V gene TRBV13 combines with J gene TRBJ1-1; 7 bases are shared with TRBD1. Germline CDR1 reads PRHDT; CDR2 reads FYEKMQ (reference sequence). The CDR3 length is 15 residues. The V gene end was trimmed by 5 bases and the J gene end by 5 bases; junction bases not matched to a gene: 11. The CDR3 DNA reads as TGTGCCAGCAGCCCGTATGAGGGGGCAGGGACTGAAGCTTTCTTT. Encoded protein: CASSPYEGAGTEAFF. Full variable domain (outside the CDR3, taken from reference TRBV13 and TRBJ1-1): AAGVIQSPRHLIKEKRETATLKCYPIPRHDTVYWYQQGPGQDPQFLISFYEKMQSDKGSIPDRFSAQQFSDYHSELNMSSLELGDSALYFCASSPYEGAGTEAFFGQGTRLTVV.

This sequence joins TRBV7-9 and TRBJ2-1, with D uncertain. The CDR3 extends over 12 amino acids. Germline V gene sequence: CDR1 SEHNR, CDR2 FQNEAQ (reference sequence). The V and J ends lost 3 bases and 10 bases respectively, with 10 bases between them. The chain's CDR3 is CASSFSRPEQFF. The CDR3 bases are TGTGCCAGCAGCTTCTCCAGGCCCGAGCAGTTCTTC.

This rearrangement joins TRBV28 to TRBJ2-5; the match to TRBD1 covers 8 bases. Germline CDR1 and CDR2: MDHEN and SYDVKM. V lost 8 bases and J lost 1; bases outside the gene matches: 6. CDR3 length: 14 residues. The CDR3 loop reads CASLATGGQETQYF. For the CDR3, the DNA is TGTGCCAGCCTGGCCACAGGGGGCCAAGAGACCCAGTACTTC.

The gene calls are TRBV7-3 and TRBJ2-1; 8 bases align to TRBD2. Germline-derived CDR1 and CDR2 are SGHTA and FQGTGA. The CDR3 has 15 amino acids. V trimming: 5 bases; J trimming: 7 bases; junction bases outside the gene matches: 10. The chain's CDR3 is CASSLQGLGSNEQFF. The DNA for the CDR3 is TGTGCCAGCAGCCTCCAGGGACTAGGAAGTAATGAGCAGTTCTTC.

This chain's CDR3 is CASSPQREGLFVKFF. Here the CDR3 DNA reads TGTGCCAGTAGTCCCCAGCGGGAGGGCCTTTTCGTAAAGTTCTTC. The J gene is TRBJ2-1, the V gene TRBV19; 10 nucleotides match TRBD2. Trimming at V came to 5 bases and at J to 14 bases, leaving 15 bases not matched to a gene. Per the germline V gene, CDR1 is LNHDA and CDR2 is SQIVND (reference sequence). The CDR3 consists of 15 residues. Full variable domain (remainder filled in from reference TRBV19 and TRBJ2-1): DGGITQSPKYLFRKEGQNVTLSCEQNLNHDAMYWYRQDPGQGLRLIYYSQIVNDFQKGDIAEGYSVSREKKESFPLTVTSAQKNPTAFYLCASSPQREGLFVKFFGPGTRLTVL.

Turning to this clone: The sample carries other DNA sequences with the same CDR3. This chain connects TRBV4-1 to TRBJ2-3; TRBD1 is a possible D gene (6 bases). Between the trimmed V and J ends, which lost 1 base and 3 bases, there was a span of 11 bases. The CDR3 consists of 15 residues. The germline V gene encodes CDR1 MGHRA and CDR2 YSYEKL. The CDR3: CASSQGRGRTDTQYF. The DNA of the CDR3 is TGCGCCAGCAGCCAAGGCAGGGGCAGGACAGATACGCAGTATTTT.

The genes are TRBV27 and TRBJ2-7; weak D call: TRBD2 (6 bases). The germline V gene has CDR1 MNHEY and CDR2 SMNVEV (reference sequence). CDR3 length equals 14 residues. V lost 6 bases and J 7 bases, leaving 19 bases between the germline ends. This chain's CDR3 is CASRMGGGAGEQYF. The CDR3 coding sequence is TGTGCCAGCAGGATGGGGGGAGGTGCGGGTGAGCAGTACTTC.

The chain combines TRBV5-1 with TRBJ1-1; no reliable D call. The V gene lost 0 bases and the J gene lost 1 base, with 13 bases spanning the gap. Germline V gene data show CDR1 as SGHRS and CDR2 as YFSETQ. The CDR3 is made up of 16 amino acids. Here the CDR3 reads CASSLVSIYSNTEAFF. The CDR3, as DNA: TGCGCCAGCAGCTTGGTTTCCATCTACTCGAACACTGAAGCTTTCTTT.

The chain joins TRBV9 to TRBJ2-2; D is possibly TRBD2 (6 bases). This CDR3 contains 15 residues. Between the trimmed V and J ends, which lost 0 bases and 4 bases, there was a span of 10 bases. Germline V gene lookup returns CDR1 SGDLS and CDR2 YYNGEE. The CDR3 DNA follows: TGTGCCAGCAGCGTAGAGGAGCGGGTCACCGGGGAGCTGTTTTTT. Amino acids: CASSVEERVTGELFF.